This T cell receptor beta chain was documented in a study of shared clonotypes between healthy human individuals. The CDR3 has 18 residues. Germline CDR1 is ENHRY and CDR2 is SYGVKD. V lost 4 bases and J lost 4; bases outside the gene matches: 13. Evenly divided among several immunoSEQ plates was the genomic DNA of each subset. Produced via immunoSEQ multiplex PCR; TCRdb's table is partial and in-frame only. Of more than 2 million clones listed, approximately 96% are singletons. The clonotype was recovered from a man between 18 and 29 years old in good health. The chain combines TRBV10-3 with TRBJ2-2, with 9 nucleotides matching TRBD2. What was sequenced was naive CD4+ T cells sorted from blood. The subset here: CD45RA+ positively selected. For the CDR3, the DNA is TGTGCCATCAGTGGTAGTAAATTGGCGGGAGGGACCACCGGGGAGCTGTTTTTT. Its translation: CAISGSKLAGGTTGELFF.